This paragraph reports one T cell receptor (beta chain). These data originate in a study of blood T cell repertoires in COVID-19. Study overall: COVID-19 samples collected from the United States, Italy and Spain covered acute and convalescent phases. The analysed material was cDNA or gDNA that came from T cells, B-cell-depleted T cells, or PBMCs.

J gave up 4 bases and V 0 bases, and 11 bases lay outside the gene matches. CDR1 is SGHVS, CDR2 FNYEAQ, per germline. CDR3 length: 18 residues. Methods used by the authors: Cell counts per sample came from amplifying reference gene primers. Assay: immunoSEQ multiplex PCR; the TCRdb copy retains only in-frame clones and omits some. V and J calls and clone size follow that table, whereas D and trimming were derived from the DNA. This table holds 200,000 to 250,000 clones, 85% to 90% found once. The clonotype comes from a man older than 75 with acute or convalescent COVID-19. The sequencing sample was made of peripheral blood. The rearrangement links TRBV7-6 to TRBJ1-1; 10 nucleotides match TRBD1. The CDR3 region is CASSLASPGQGSSTEAFF. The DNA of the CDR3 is TGTGCCAGCAGCTTAGCGTCCCCGGGACAGGGGTCGAGCACTGAAGCTTTCTTT.